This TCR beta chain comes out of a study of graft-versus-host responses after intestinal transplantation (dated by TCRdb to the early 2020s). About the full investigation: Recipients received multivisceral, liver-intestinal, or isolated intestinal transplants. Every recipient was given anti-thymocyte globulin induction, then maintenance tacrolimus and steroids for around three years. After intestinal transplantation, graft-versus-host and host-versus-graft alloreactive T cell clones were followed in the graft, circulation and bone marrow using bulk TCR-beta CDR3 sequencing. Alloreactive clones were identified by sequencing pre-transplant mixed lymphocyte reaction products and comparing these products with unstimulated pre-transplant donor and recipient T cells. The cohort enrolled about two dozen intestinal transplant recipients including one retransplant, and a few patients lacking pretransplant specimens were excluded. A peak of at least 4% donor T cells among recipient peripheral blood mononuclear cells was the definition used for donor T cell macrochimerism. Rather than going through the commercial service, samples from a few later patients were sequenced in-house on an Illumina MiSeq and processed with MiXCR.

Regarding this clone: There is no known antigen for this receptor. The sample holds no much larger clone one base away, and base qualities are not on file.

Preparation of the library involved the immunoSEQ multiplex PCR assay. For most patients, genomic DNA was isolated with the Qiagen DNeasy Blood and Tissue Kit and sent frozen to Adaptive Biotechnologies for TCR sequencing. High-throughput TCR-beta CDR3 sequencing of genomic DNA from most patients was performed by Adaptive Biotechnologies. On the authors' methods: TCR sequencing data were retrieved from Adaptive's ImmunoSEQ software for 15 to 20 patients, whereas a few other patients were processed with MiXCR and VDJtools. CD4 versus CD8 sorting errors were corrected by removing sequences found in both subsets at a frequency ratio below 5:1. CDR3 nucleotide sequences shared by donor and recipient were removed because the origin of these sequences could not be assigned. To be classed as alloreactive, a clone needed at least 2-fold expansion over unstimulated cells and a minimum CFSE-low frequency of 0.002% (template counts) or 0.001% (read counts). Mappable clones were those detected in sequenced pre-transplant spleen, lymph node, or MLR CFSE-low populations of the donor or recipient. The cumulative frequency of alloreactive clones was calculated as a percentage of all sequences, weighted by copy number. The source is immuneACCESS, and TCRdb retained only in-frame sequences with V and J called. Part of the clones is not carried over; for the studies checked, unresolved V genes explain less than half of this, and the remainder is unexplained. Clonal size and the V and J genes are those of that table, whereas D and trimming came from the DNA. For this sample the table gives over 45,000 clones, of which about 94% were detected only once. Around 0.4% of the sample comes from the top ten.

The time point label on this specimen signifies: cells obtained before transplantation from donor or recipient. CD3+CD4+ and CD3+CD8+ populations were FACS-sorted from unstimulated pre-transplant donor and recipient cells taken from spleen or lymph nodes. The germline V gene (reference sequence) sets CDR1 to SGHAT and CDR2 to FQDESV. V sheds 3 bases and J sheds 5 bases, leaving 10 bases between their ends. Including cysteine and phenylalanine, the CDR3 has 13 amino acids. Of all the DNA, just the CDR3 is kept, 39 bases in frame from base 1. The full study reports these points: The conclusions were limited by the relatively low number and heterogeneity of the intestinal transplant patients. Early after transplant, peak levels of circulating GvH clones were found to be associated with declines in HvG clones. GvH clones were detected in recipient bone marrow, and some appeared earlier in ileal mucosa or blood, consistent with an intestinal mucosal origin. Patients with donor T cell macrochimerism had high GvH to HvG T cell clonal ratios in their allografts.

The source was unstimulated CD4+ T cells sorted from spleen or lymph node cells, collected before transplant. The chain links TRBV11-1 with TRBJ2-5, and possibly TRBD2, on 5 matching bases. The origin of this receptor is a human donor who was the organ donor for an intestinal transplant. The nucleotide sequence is TGTGCCAGCAGCTTTAGAAGAGGGGAGACCCAGTACTTC. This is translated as CASSFRRGETQYF.